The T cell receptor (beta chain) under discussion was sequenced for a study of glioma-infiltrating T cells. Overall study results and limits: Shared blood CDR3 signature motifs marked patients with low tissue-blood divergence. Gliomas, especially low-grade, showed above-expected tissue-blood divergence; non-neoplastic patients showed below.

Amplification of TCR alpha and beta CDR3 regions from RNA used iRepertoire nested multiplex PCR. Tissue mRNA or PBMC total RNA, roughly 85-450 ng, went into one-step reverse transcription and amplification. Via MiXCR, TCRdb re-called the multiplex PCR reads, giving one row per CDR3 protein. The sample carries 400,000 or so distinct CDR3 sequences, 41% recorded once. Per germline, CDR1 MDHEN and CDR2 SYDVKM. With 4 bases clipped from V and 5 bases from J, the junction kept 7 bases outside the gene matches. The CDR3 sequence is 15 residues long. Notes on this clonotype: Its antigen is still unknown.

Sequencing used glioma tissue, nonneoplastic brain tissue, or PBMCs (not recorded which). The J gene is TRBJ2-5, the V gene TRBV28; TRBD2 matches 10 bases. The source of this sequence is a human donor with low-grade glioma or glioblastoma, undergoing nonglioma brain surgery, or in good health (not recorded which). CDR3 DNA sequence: TGTGCCAGCAGTTCTCTAGCGGGAGTGTTGGAGACCCAGTACTTC. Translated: CASSSLAGVLETQYF.